Below, 29 T cell receptor beta chains from the same sample are listed, as sequenced in a study of cytomegalovirus exposure and HLA in healthy donors. In the PCR, 60 Vbeta and 13 Jbeta primers were used. Only in-frame clones appear in the TCRdb table, and some are missing; sequencing was by immunoSEQ multiplex PCR. The sample includes about 250,000 clones, under 80% of them seen just once. Material: PBMCs. These receptors came from a female donor in good health and CMV-seronegative.

The chain has TRBV7-9 and TRBJ2-1; no reliable D call. V lost 7 bases, J lost 1 base, and 11 bases lay in between. The CDR3 contains 14 residues. Germline V CDR1 and CDR2: SEHNR, FQNEAQ (reference sequence). The CDR3 region has the DNA TGTGCCAGCACCCCAGCGACTTCCTACAATGAGCAGTTCTTC. Translating it yields CASTPATSYNEQFF.

The gene calls are TRBV5-6 and TRBJ1-1; D perhaps matches TRBD1 (5 bases). Germline-derived CDR1 and CDR2 are SGHDT and YYEEEE. The V gene lost 2 bases and the J gene lost 6 bases, with 20 bases spanning the gap. The CDR3 runs to 16 residues. This CDR3 is CASSLVGRRDNAEAFF. The CDR3 nucleotides are TGTGCCAGCAGCTTAGTGGGACGGAGGGATAACGCTGAAGCTTTCTTT.

Comments on this clone: The identical CDR3 is also encoded by other nucleotide sequences in the sample. The rearrangement joins TRBV5-4 to TRBJ2-5; D not resolved. CDR1 SGHNT and CDR2 YYREEE come from the germline V gene (reference sequence). The CDR3 consists of 15 residues. The ends were cut back, 4 bases at V and 2 bases at J, with 15 bases in the middle. The CDR3 spells CASSAGYRAQETQYF. The CDR3, as DNA: TGTGCCAGCAGCGCAGGTTACAGAGCACAAGAGACCCAGTACTTC. The whole variable domain, filled in from reference TRBV5-4 and TRBJ2-5, reads ETGVTQSPTHLIKTRGQQVTLRCSSQSGHNTVSWYQQALGQGPQFIFQYYREEENGRGNFPPRFSGLQFPNYSSELNVNALELDDSALYLCASSAGYRAQETQYFGPGTRLLVL.

V usage is TRBV12-5 and J usage is TRBJ2-3; D possibly corresponds to TRBD1 (5 bases). This CDR3 is 17 amino acids long. With 3 bases removed from V and 0 bases from J, the gap between germline ends came to 16 bases. Germline loops: CDR1 LGHNT, CDR2 FRNRAP. This CDR3 reads CASGFFSREGSTDTQYF. The CDR3 bases are TGTGCTAGTGGTTTTTTTTCCAGGGAAGGTAGCACAGATACGCAGTATTTT.

The chain employs TRBV5-1 and TRBJ2-7; 10 nucleotides agree with TRBD2. V was clipped by 5 bases and J by 0 bases; unmatched bases: 8. Germline V gene data show CDR1 as SGHRS and CDR2 as YFSETQ. The CDR3 covers 16 residues. The CDR3 spells CASRRGLASNSYEQYF. As DNA, the CDR3 is TGCGCCAGCAGGAGGGGACTAGCGAGCAACTCCTACGAGCAGTACTTC. The full variable domain, completed using reference TRBV5-1 and TRBJ2-7, is KAGVTQTPRYLIKTRGQQVTLSCSPISGHRSVSWYQQTPGQGLQFLFEYFSETQRNKGNFPGRFSGRQFSNSRSEMNVSTLELGDSALYLCASRRGLASNSYEQYFGPGTRLTVT.

The J gene is TRBJ2-7, the V gene TRBV7-8, with 12 bases fitting TRBD2. The CDR3 loop spans 16 amino acids. Trimming at V came to 3 bases and at J to 0 bases, leaving 3 bases not matched to a gene. Germline V gene data show CDR1 as SGHVS and CDR2 as FQNEAQ. CDR3: CASSFPTSGSSYEQYF. Written as DNA, the CDR3 is TGTGCCAGCAGCTTCCCGACTAGCGGGAGCTCCTACGAGCAGTACTTC.

The rearrangement uses TRBV11-2 and TRBJ2-5; D possibly corresponds to TRBD2 (6 bases). Per the germline V gene, CDR1 is SGHAT and CDR2 is FQNNGV. The CDR3 spans 14 residues. The ends were cut back, 5 bases at V and 4 bases at J, with 14 bases in the middle. The CDR3 DNA sequence: TGTGCCAGCAGCCCCCCGGGGGTGCGAGAGACCCAGTACTTC. Translating gives CASSPPGVRETQYF.

The chain joins TRBV6-6 to TRBJ1-1; D might be TRBD1 (6 bases). There are 14 residues in the CDR3. Germline lookup yields CDR1 MNHNY and CDR2 SVGAGI (reference sequence). The V and J ends lost 4 bases and 2 bases respectively, with 11 bases between them. For the CDR3, the DNA is TGTGCCAGCAGTTTGACAGGCCTAAACACTGAAGCTTTCTTT. Translating it yields CASSLTGLNTEAFF.

This clone occurred once. The chain uses TRBV18 and TRBJ2-7, with D unresolved. Germline V gives CDR1 KGHSH, CDR2 LQKENI. The CDR3 loop spans 13 amino acids. Trimming shortened V by 5 bases and J by 2 bases, and 10 bases separated the two germline ends. The CDR3 nucleotides are TGTGCCAGCTCAGCCGCGGAGCCCTACGAGCAGTACTTC. Protein product: CASSAAEPYEQYF.

This rearrangement joins TRBV11-3 to TRBJ2-5, with 8 bases aligning to TRBD2. This CDR3 contains 16 residues. Looked up from germline, CDR1 is SGHNT and CDR2 is YENEEA. With V trimmed by 1 base and J by 1 base, 5 bases remained unmatched. The DNA of the CDR3 is TGTGCCAGCAGCTTAGGTAGCGGGACACGCCAAGAGACCCAGTACTTC. Protein: CASSLGSGTRQETQYF.

This chain joins TRBV5-6 and TRBJ2-5, with 7 bases matching TRBD2. The end of the DNA fits TRBJ2-7 better, so the J call may be wrong. Germline assignment: CDR1 SGHDT and CDR2 YYEEEE. The CDR3 length is 14 residues. In DNA form, the CDR3 reads TGTGCCAGCAGTTCGCTAGCGGCCGTCTACGAGCAGTACTTC. Translating it yields CASSSLAAVYEQYF.

Concerning this clone itself: The sample has other DNA sequences that encode this CDR3 too. V is TRBV6-5 and J is TRBJ1-1, with TRBD1 identical over 8 bases. The CDR3 has 15 amino acids. V dropped 6 bases and J dropped 3; count of bases not matched to a gene: 9. The germline V gene has CDR1 MNHEY and CDR2 SVGAGI. The CDR3 nucleotides are TGTGCCAGCAGGTTGGCAGGGGGCGGATACACTGAAGCTTTCTTT. It is translated as CASRLAGGGYTEAFF.

The chain combines TRBV7-9 with TRBJ1-4, with 9 bases identical to TRBD1. The CDR3 length is 15 residues. CDR1 SEHNR and CDR2 FQNEAQ come from the germline V gene (reference sequence). Trimming removed 5 bases from V and 6 bases from J; junction bases left unmatched: 7. CDR3 region: CASSHNRGRDEKLFF. In nucleotides, the CDR3 is TGTGCCAGCAGCCATAACAGGGGGCGAGATGAAAAACTGTTTTTT.

The chain employs TRBV5-1 and TRBJ1-1; D gene uncertain. The CDR3 runs 14 residues. CDR1 and CDR2 from the germline V gene are SGHRS and YFSETQ. V was pared by 0 bases and J by 1 base, with 7 bases between. The DNA for the CDR3 is TGCGCCAGCAGCTTGGTGACAACGAACACTGAAGCTTTCTTT. It yields the protein CASSLVTTNTEAFF.

This clone was seen only once. This chain uses TRBV7-2 with TRBJ1-1; the D is unclear. Trimming removed 6 bases at V and 11 bases at J, with 19 bases between. CDR1 SGHTA and CDR2 FQGNSA come from the germline V gene. This CDR3 spans 13 amino acids. In nucleotides, the CDR3 is TGTGCCAGCAGGCTTGTAGGAGCTGGAGAGGCTTTCTTT. Its translation is CASRLVGAGEAFF.

The chain combines TRBV7-9 with TRBJ2-7; 8 nucleotides agree with TRBD2. V trimming: 1 base; J trimming: 6 bases; junction bases outside the gene matches: 11. The CDR3 loop spans 16 amino acids. Germline V gene data show CDR1 as SEHNR and CDR2 as FQNEAQ (reference sequence). CDR3 protein: CASSLDGGRSRGEQYF. As DNA, the CDR3 is TGTGCCAGCAGCTTAGACGGCGGGAGGTCCAGGGGCGAGCAGTACTTC.

The chain carries TRBV4-1 and TRBJ2-3, with 10 positions matching TRBD2. The CDR3 has 17 amino acids. Trimming took 1 base from V and 3 from J; bases not matched to a gene: 7. The germline V gene encodes CDR1 MGHRA and CDR2 YSYEKL. The CDR3 here is CASSQVALAGMTDTQYF. The CDR3 DNA sequence: TGCGCCAGCAGCCAAGTCGCACTAGCGGGAATGACAGATACGCAGTATTTT.

The V gene is TRBV11-2, the J gene TRBJ1-2, with D unresolved. Per the germline V gene, CDR1 is SGHAT and CDR2 is FQNNGV. CDR3 length: 15 residues. V lost 0 bases to trimming and J lost 3 bases, with 11 bases between them. This CDR3 reads CASSLDGTVHYGYTF. The CDR3 nucleotides are TGTGCCAGCAGCTTAGATGGCACAGTTCACTATGGCTACACCTTC.

The J gene is TRBJ1-1, the V gene TRBV7-9; D not resolved. V lost 0 bases, J lost 1 base, and 6 bases lay in between. The CDR3 is 14 amino acids. Looked up from germline, CDR1 is SEHNR and CDR2 is FQNEAQ (reference sequence). The CDR3 here is CASSLASSNTEAFF. For the CDR3, the DNA is TGTGCCAGCAGCTTAGCCTCCTCGAACACTGAAGCTTTCTTT.

This chain connects TRBV4-1 to TRBJ2-7; TRBD1 matches at 9 bases. The trim removed 5 bases at V and 2 bases at J, leaving 7 bases unmatched. CDR3 length: 15 amino acids. Germline CDR1 is MGHRA and CDR2 is YSYEKL. In DNA form, the CDR3 reads TGCGCCAGCAGCGACACCGGGACAGGGCCCTACGAGCAGTACTTC. Residues: CASSDTGTGPYEQYF.

The chain carries TRBV4-1 and TRBJ1-6; D gene uncertain. V dropped 0 bases and J dropped 7 bases, with 4 bases sitting between them. This CDR3 is built from 13 residues. Germline-derived CDR1 and CDR2 are MGHRA and YSYEKL. In nucleotides, the CDR3 is TGCGCCAGCAGCCAAGATGAGAATTCACCCCTCCACTTT. Translation: CASSQDENSPLHF.

This rearrangement joins TRBV7-9 to TRBJ2-1, with 9 bases aligning to TRBD2. Germline V gives CDR1 SEHNR, CDR2 FQNEAQ (reference sequence). V dropped 5 bases and J dropped 6; count of bases not matched to a gene: 14. The CDR3 spans 17 residues. The CDR3 sequence: CASSPKPLAGGSNEQFF. The DNA of the CDR3 is TGTGCCAGCAGCCCCAAGCCCTTGGCGGGAGGGAGCAATGAGCAGTTCTTC.

This chain joins TRBV28 and TRBJ1-3; the D gene is possibly TRBD1 (6 bases). Germline V gene sequence: CDR1 MDHEN, CDR2 SYDVKM. Between the trimmed V and J ends, which lost 7 bases and 0 bases, there was a span of 19 bases. The CDR3 runs to 17 residues. The CDR3 sequence is CASKGVDGRGSGNTIYF. As DNA, the CDR3 is TGTGCCAGCAAGGGGGTAGACGGCAGGGGCTCTGGAAACACCATATATTTT.

This clone was counted a single time. This CDR3 is also generated by other DNA sequences in the sample. The gene calls are TRBV7-6 and TRBJ2-1, with a possible D match to TRBD2 (6 bases). The CDR3 is 15 residues long. Trimming took 1 base from V and 0 from J, leaving 7 bases between them. CDR1 SGHVS and CDR2 FNYEAQ come from the germline V gene. CDR3 nucleotide sequence: TGTGCCAGCAGCTTAGACGGGAGCTCCTACAATGAGCAGTTCTTC. Residues: CASSLDGSSYNEQFF.

The chain combines TRBV7-2 with TRBJ2-3; no clear D. Germline V gene lookup returns CDR1 SGHTA and CDR2 FQGNSA. The CDR3 consists of 14 residues. Trimming pared 5 bases from V and 2 bases from J, leaving 11 bases between. The CDR3 DNA reads TGTGCCAGCAGCCCCGTCCGGTACACAGATACGCAGTATTTT. It encodes CASSPVRYTDTQYF.

Points on this clone: Mismatch with germline at one junction end may stem from a read error. The V and J genes are TRBV7-9 and TRBJ2-1; TRBD2 agrees at 7 bases. CDR1 SEHNR and CDR2 FQNEAQ come from the germline V gene (reference sequence). This CDR3 contains 16 residues. The CDR3 DNA follows: TGTTCCAGCAGCTCCCCCTCCCAGCGGGAACACAATGAGCAGTTCTTC. Translating gives CSSSSPSQREHNEQFF.

The chain uses TRBV28 and TRBJ2-1; TRBD2 might be the D (5 bases). Trimming took 7 bases from V and 15 from J, leaving 16 bases between them. Germline CDR1 and CDR2: MDHEN and SYDVKM. There are 11 residues in the CDR3. The CDR3 DNA follows: TGTGCCAGCACCTTAGGGAGTTATTCGTTCTTC. Translated: CASTLGSYSFF.

J is TRBJ2-2 and V is TRBV10-2, with 8 positions matching TRBD1. In germline, CDR1 is WSHSY, CDR2 SAAADI. The CDR3 covers 14 residues. V gave up 2 bases and J gave up 6 bases; unmatched junction bases: 2. The CDR3 loop reads CASSETQGAGELFF. Here the CDR3 DNA reads TGCGCCAGCAGTGAGACACAGGGGGCCGGGGAGCTGTTTTTT.

Regarding this clone: A read error may account for a junction end that differs from germline. The identical CDR3 is also encoded by other nucleotide sequences in the sample. V usage is TRBV28 and J usage is TRBJ1-1; no reliable D call. The length of the CDR3 is 13 residues. CDR1 and CDR2 (germline): MDHEN, SYDVKM. The CDR3 sequence: CASSPRSRTEAFF. CDR3 sequence (DNA): TGCGCCAGCAGCCCCCGCTCGAGGACTGAAGCTTTCTTT.